This T cell receptor (beta chain) was recovered during a study of PD-L1 blockade in urothelial cancer. At the level of the study: Male sex and bladder-origin urothelial cancer characterized about 85% of the roughly 29 patients. Previous chemotherapy exposure amounted to 0 to 3 regimens for patients. Across blood samples, T cells had a median count of around 150,000.

Germline V gene sequence: CDR1 LGHNA, CDR2 YNFKEQ. V was cut by 0 bases and J by 4 bases, with 5 bases left in between. CDR3 size: 13 residues. Here immunoSEQ multiplex PCR was the method, and the copy in TCRdb shows in-frame clones only, minus some. In the table there are around 60,000 clones, 81% of which are singletons. The time point denotes: pretreatment peripheral blood. Urothelial carcinoma in patients was locally advanced or metastatic. This sample comprised PBMCs, obtained around atezolizumab (anti-PD-L1) treatment. The chain links TRBV4-2 to TRBJ2-3, with D tentatively TRBD2 (5 bases). The sequence was obtained from a man in his sixties or seventies with urothelial cancer. CDR3 protein: CASSQEGADTQYF. DNA of the CDR3: TGTGCCAGCAGCCAAGAGGGAGCAGATACGCAGTATTTT.